This passage covers 29 T cell receptor beta chains from one sample sequenced in a study of T-cell reconstitution after alpha-beta-depleted transplantation in children. Molecular barcoding with unique molecular identifiers was used for the TCRbeta library. Each CDR3 protein gets one entry after TCRdb re-called the PCR reads with MiXCR. The data show approximately 390,000 distinct CDR3 sequences, approximately 11% seen once. Material: PBMCs from the stem cell graft donor, obtained from the stem cell graft. The receptors derive from a human donor who donated a stem cell graft to a child with acute myeloid leukemia.

This clonotype has just a few counts. V gene TRBV12-3 or TRBV12-4 combines with J gene TRBJ1-5; no definite D call. V was trimmed by 3 bases and J by 0 bases, leaving 6 bases between them. The CDR3 length is 14 residues. This CDR3 is CASSFGYSNQPQHF. The CDR3 DNA sequence: TGTGCCAGCAGTTTTGGGTATAGCAATCAGCCCCAGCATTTT.

This clonotype was seen a few times. The chain joins TRBV30 to TRBJ1-2, with D hard to call. V lost 0 bases and J lost 4, with 6 bases in between. CDR3 length equals 12 residues. From germline, CDR1 is GTSNPN and CDR2 SVGIG (reference sequence). For the CDR3, the DNA is TGTGCCTGGAGTGTAGAGCCCTATGGCTACACCTTC. Its protein product is CAWSVEPYGYTF.

This clonotype has a count of ten or more. CDR3 sequence: CASSLGANNSPLHF. Here the CDR3 DNA reads TGCGCCAGCAGCTTGGGGGCAAACAATTCACCCCTCCACTTT. The chain joins TRBV5-1 to TRBJ1-6, with no clear D. Trimming removed 0 bases at V and 7 bases at J, with 8 bases between. CDR3 length: 14 amino acids. Germline CDR1 is SGHRS and CDR2 is YFSETQ.

This clonotype was seen at least ten times. The rearrangement joins TRBV5-1 to TRBJ1-3, with 9 bases fitting TRBD1. J lost 3 bases, V lost 0 bases, and 7 bases had no gene match. Germline V CDR1 and CDR2: SGHRS, YFSETQ. There are 17 residues in the CDR3. The CDR3: CASSLVPTGGDGNTIYF. CDR3 in DNA: TGCGCCAGCAGCTTGGTACCGACAGGGGGTGATGGAAACACCATATATTTT.

This clonotype was counted a few times. V usage is TRBV12-3 or TRBV12-4 and J usage is TRBJ2-3; D may be TRBD2 (5 bases). Trimming removed 3 bases at V and 2 bases at J, with 12 bases between. The CDR3 spans 15 residues. The CDR3: CASSFSEALTDTQYF. CDR3 nucleotides: TGTGCCAGCAGTTTCTCGGAGGCGCTCACAGATACGCAGTATTTT.

This chain connects TRBV20-1 to TRBJ1-2; D gene uncertain. The CDR3 is 14 amino acids. Germline V gene lookup returns CDR1 DFQATT and CDR2 SNEGSKA (reference sequence). Trimming removed 0 bases at V and 6 bases at J, with 14 bases between. This CDR3 reads CSARDPSRRDGYTF. Here the CDR3 DNA reads TGCAGTGCTAGAGATCCGTCAAGGAGAGATGGCTACACCTTC.

This clonotype has just a few counts. V gene TRBV6-1 combines with J gene TRBJ1-2, with 9 bases lining up with TRBD1. This CDR3 has 14 amino acids. Germline CDR1 and CDR2: MNHNS and SASEGT. With V trimmed by 6 bases and J by 3 bases, 5 bases remained unmatched. The CDR3 sequence: CASSVTGGDYGYTF. The CDR3 region has the DNA TGTGCCAGCAGCGTGACAGGGGGGGACTATGGCTACACCTTC.

This clonotype was observed at least ten times. The J gene is TRBJ1-4, the V gene TRBV2; TRBD1 might be the D (5 bases). With 1 base removed from V and 10 bases from J, the gap between germline ends came to 13 bases. The CDR3 consists of 14 residues. Germline-derived CDR1 and CDR2 are SNHLY and FYNNEI. CDR3 nucleotides: TGTGCCAGCAGTGAAGGCGGGGCGCGGGGAAAACTGTTTTTT. Translation gives CASSEGGARGKLFF.

This chain joins TRBV7-8 and TRBJ1-1, with a weak D call TRBD1 (6 bases). The CDR3 runs 18 residues. Germline assignment: CDR1 SGHVS and CDR2 FQNEAQ. Trimming stripped 1 base from V and 1 base from J, with 19 bases between. CDR3 nucleotide sequence: TGTGCCAGCAGCTTAGTGCGGGGGCTTAGGGGTAGGAACACTGAAGCTTTCTTT. This translates into CASSLVRGLRGRNTEAFF.

DNA for the CDR3: TGCAGTGCTAGAGTTAGTTCCGGAGAGACCCAGTACTTC. Protein sequence: CSARVSSGETQYF. The chain combines TRBV20-1 with TRBJ2-5, with D unclear. Germline V gives CDR1 DFQATT, CDR2 SNEGSKA (reference sequence). Trimming removed 1 base from V and 4 bases from J, with 10 bases in between. The CDR3 extends over 13 amino acids.

The V and J genes are TRBV20-1 and TRBJ2-7; no definite D call. CDR1 is DFQATT, CDR2 SNEGSKA, per germline (reference sequence). CDR3 length: 12 amino acids. Between the trimmed V and J ends, which lost 3 bases and 0 bases, there was a span of 6 bases. DNA of the CDR3: TGCAGTGCTAGGGGTCCCTCCTACGAGCAGTACTTC. It translates to CSARGPSYEQYF.

V is TRBV10-2 and J is TRBJ2-5, with D possibly being TRBD1 (5 bases). V dropped 7 bases and J dropped 5 bases, with 14 bases sitting between them. Germline assignment: CDR1 WSHSY and CDR2 SAAADI. This CDR3 region has 13 residues. The CDR3: CASTGHLMETQYF. CDR3 DNA: TGCGCCAGCACTGGACATTTGATGGAGACCCAGTACTTC.

This clonotype was seen repeatedly, ten times or more. The chain uses TRBV21-1 and TRBJ2-6. TRBV21-1 is annotated as a pseudogene. This CDR3 is 16 amino acids long. This CDR3 reads CASSALEDSGANVLTF. The CDR3 DNA follows: TGTGCCAGCAGCGCTCTTGAGGACTCTGGGGCCAACGTCCTGACTTTC.

This clonotype was detected a few times. This chain links TRBV7-8 with TRBJ2-6; 8 bases fit TRBD1. CDR1 SGHVS and CDR2 FQNEAQ come from the germline V gene. The CDR3 is 18 amino acids. V trimming: 3 bases; J trimming: 2 bases; junction bases outside the gene matches: 9. For the CDR3, the DNA is TGTGCCAGCAGCTTGACAGGGGACACGCCAGCTGGGGCCAACGTCCTGACTTTC. Protein product: CASSLTGDTPAGANVLTF.

This clonotype was found many times. The chain carries TRBV20-1 and TRBJ1-5; D call uncertain. There are 12 residues in the CDR3. CDR1 and CDR2 (germline): DFQATT, SNEGSKA (reference sequence). The V end lost 6 bases, the J end lost 7 bases, and 13 bases lay between the germline ends. The CDR3 here is CSASGPSQPQHF. CDR3 coding DNA: TGCAGTGCCAGTGGACCATCACAGCCCCAGCATTTT.

The chain couples TRBV12-3 or TRBV12-4 to TRBJ1-5; D not certain. CDR3 length equals 15 residues. V was cut by 3 bases and J by 0 bases, with 9 bases left in between. The chain's CDR3 is CASSFMGFSNQPQHF. CDR3 nucleotide sequence: TGTGCCAGCAGTTTTATGGGTTTTAGCAATCAGCCCCAGCATTTT.

This clonotype has a handful of counts. This chain connects TRBV5-5 to TRBJ2-7, with 7 positions matching TRBD2. After removal of 0 bases from V and 2 bases from J, the junction contained 2 bases not matched to a gene. The germline V gene has CDR1 SGHKS and CDR2 YYEKEE (reference sequence). This CDR3 is 14 amino acids long. CDR3 nucleotides: TGTGCCAGCAGCTTGGACAGCGGGACCTACGAGCAGTACTTC. Residues: CASSLDSGTYEQYF.

This clonotype showed up many times. The rearrangement links TRBV5-1 to TRBJ1-1; D perhaps matches TRBD1 (6 bases). From germline, CDR1 is SGHRS and CDR2 YFSETQ. The CDR3 is 16 residues long. V was clipped by 5 bases and J by 0 bases, with 17 bases between them. The CDR3 nucleotides read TGCGCCAGCAGTCTGGAGGGGGGAGCTTTGAACACTGAAGCTTTCTTT. It is translated as CASSLEGGALNTEAFF.

This clonotype came up a few times. This chain links TRBV10-3 with TRBJ2-7; D tentatively reads TRBD1 or TRBD2 (5 bases each). Trimming took 6 bases from V and 7 from J, leaving 19 bases between them. This CDR3 region has 14 residues. CDR1 and CDR2 (germline): ENHRY, SYGVKD. CDR3 DNA sequence: TGTGCCATCAGCCCGGACGGGGCCGGGTTAGAGCAGTACTTC. Protein: CAISPDGAGLEQYF.

The chain joins TRBV12-3 or TRBV12-4 to TRBJ2-3; no clear D gene. V gave up 5 bases and J gave up 3 bases, with 6 bases separating them. The CDR3 loop spans 12 amino acids. The CDR3 here is CASSAMTDTQYF. As DNA, the CDR3 is TGTGCCAGCAGTGCTATGACAGATACGCAGTATTTT.

This clonotype was counted only a few times. CDR3 nucleotides: TGTGCCAGCAGTACTAGCGGGATGTTGGGTGAGCAGTTCTTC. As protein: CASSTSGMLGEQFF. This chain uses TRBV6-2 or TRBV6-3 with TRBJ2-1, with 10 bases lining up with TRBD2. Germline CDR1 reads MNHEY; CDR2 reads SVGEGT. After removal of 5 bases from V and 9 bases from J, the junction contained 7 bases not matched to a gene. CDR3 length: 14 amino acids.

This clonotype was counted many times. The chain combines TRBV5-1 with TRBJ1-1; D not resolved. Germline V gene lookup returns CDR1 SGHRS and CDR2 YFSETQ. The length of the CDR3 is 13 residues. The germline V and J ends were trimmed by 5 bases and 1 base, with 9 bases remaining between them. The CDR3 here is CASSFEWNTEAFF. CDR3 DNA: TGCGCCAGCAGTTTCGAGTGGAACACTGAAGCTTTCTTT.

This clonotype has a handful of counts. The rearrangement links TRBV20-1 to TRBJ2-3; 11 nucleotides line up with TRBD2. Germline CDR1 is DFQATT and CDR2 is SNEGSKA (reference sequence). The trim removed 0 bases at V and 2 bases at J, leaving 13 bases unmatched. The CDR3 is 19 amino acids. The CDR3 loop reads CSAREFDGTSGRITDTQYF. The CDR3 coding sequence is TGCAGTGCTAGAGAATTTGACGGCACTAGCGGGAGAATCACAGATACGCAGTATTTT.

The V gene is TRBV5-5, the J gene TRBJ1-1; no definite D call. The germline V gene encodes CDR1 SGHKS and CDR2 YYEKEE (reference sequence). Trimming removed 1 base at V and 6 bases at J, with 7 bases between. The CDR3 contains 12 residues. CDR3 DNA sequence: TGTGCCAGCAGCTTGACGGGTCCTGAAGCTTTCTTT. Translated, it gives CASSLTGPEAFF.

This clonotype was detected ten times or more. This chain joins TRBV27 and TRBJ2-5; tentatively, D is TRBD1 (7 bases). The V gene lost 6 bases and the J gene lost 5 bases, with 16 bases spanning the gap. Germline-derived CDR1 and CDR2 are MNHEY and SMNVEV (reference sequence). The CDR3 sequence is 14 residues long. The CDR3 DNA is TGTGCCAGCAGCCAGGGGGGAGCGTACGAGACCCAGTACTTC. Protein: CASSQGGAYETQYF.

The chain links TRBV6-1 to TRBJ1-3; D is perhaps TRBD1 (5 bases). The CDR3 sequence is 15 residues long. The V end was cut by 6 bases, the J end by 1 base, with 13 bases between. Germline loops: CDR1 MNHNS, CDR2 SASEGT. CDR3 in amino acids: CASSRDFLSGNTIYF. The DNA for the CDR3 is TGTGCCAGCAGCCGGGACTTTCTATCTGGAAACACCATATATTTT.

This clonotype was picked up many times. The chain recombines TRBV12-3 or TRBV12-4 with TRBJ2-5; TRBD1 matches at 7 bases. There are 15 residues in the CDR3. V was pared by 6 bases and J by 4 bases, with 11 bases of the junction left unmatched. This CDR3 reads CASSTTDRVGETQYF. CDR3 nucleotide sequence: TGTGCCAGCAGCACCACCGACAGGGTCGGAGAGACCCAGTACTTC.

This clonotype was counted between two and nine times. The chain carries TRBV7-9 and TRBJ2-3, with D possibly TRBD2 on 7 matching bases. The germline CDR1 and CDR2 sequences are SEHNR and FQNEAQ (reference sequence). This CDR3 has 16 amino acids. Trimming took off 5 bases at V and 4 bases at J, with 19 bases between the two ends. CDR3: CASSPPGGNLADTQYF. In nucleotides, the CDR3 is TGTGCCAGCAGCCCTCCGGGGGGCAATTTGGCAGATACGCAGTATTTT.

This clonotype has just a few counts. The chain recombines TRBV7-6 with TRBJ2-3; TRBD2 matches 8 bases. With 1 base clipped from V and 1 base from J, the junction kept 4 bases outside the gene matches. CDR3 length: 16 amino acids. Germline V CDR1 and CDR2: SGHVS, FNYEAQ. CDR3 region: CASSLETSGRTDTQYF. In nucleotides, the CDR3 is TGTGCCAGCAGCTTAGAAACTAGCGGACGCACAGATACGCAGTATTTT.